These 9 T cell receptor beta chains share one sample of origin, sequenced in a study of cytomegalovirus exposure and HLA in healthy donors. Both 60 Vbeta primers and 13 Jbeta primers went into the PCR. The protocol was immunoSEQ multiplex PCR, while the TCRdb copy is restricted to in-frame clones and leaves out a portion. The sample contains 150,000 or so clones, 80% of which appear only once. The sequenced sample consisted of PBMCs. These receptors were taken from a woman aged 40-49 years in good health and CMV-seronegative.

V and J are TRBV5-4 and TRBJ2-5, with 7 bases matching TRBD1. The CDR3 length is 14 residues. Germline V lookup: CDR1 SGHNT, CDR2 YYREEE (reference sequence). With 4 bases clipped from V and 1 base from J, the junction kept 4 bases outside the gene matches. In DNA form, the CDR3 reads TGTGCCAGCAGCCCCGGGGACAGCCAAGAGACCCAGTACTTC. Residues: CASSPGDSQETQYF.

This rearrangement joins TRBV9 to TRBJ2-3; tentative D call: TRBD2 (6 bases). This CDR3 has 15 residues. CDR1 and CDR2 from the germline V gene are SGDLS and YYNGEE. Trimming removed 4 bases from V and 6 bases from J, with 18 bases in between. As DNA, the CDR3 is TGTGCCAGCAGCTCCCCGTTAGGGAGGTTGGATACGCAGTATTTT. Protein product: CASSSPLGRLDTQYF.

V is TRBV4-1 and J is TRBJ2-7; D ambiguous. Germline assignment: CDR1 MGHRA and CDR2 YSYEKL. Between the trimmed V and J ends, which lost 0 bases and 2 bases, there was a span of 5 bases. This CDR3 comprises 13 residues. Written as DNA, the CDR3 is TGCGCCAGCAGCCAAGATGGAGCCTACGAGCAGTACTTC. Its translation: CASSQDGAYEQYF.

This chain connects TRBV9 to TRBJ1-1; unclear D gene. V was pared by 4 bases and J by 1 base, with 8 bases between. The germline gives CDR1 SGDLS, CDR2 YYNGEE. CDR3 size: 13 residues. CDR3 sequence reads: CASSRGRNTEAFF. The CDR3 coding sequence is TGTGCCAGCAGCCGAGGGAGGAACACTGAAGCTTTCTTT.

As concerns this clone: A read error may account for a junction end that differs from germline. V is TRBV28 and J is TRBJ1-1; TRBD1 agrees at 8 bases. Germline lookup yields CDR1 MDHEN and CDR2 SYDVKM. There are 16 residues in the CDR3. The CDR3 sequence: CASSFGQGRGNSEAFF. The CDR3, as DNA: TGTGCCAGCAGTTTCGGACAGGGTAGAGGGAACAGTGAAGCTTTCTTT.

In the case of this clone: The sample contains more than one DNA sequence encoding this CDR3. The DNA of the CDR3 is TGTGCCAGTAGTATAGGGACAGGGGGGACCTACGAGCAGTACTTC. This gives the protein CASSIGTGGTYEQYF. This chain uses TRBV19 with TRBJ2-7, with 10 bases fitting TRBD1. There are 15 residues in the CDR3. Germline CDR1 LNHDA, CDR2 SQIVND (reference sequence). The junction had 2 bases not matched to a gene; V was cut back by 1 base and J by 2 bases. The full variable domain, completed using reference TRBV19 and TRBJ2-7, is DGGITQSPKYLFRKEGQNVTLSCEQNLNHDAMYWYRQDPGQGLRLIYYSQIVNDFQKGDIAEGYSVSREKKESFPLTVTSAQKNPTAFYLCASSIGTGGTYEQYFGPGTRLTVT.

The chain employs TRBV27 and TRBJ1-6; 10 bases fit TRBD1. The CDR3 is 13 residues long. With V trimmed by 5 bases and J by 13 bases, 5 bases remained unmatched. From germline, CDR1 is MNHEY and CDR2 SMNVEV (reference sequence). The CDR3 coding sequence is TGTGCCAGCAGTCTAGGACAGGGGGATCCCCTCCACTTT. Amino acids: CASSLGQGDPLHF.

The gene calls are TRBV4-3 and TRBJ2-3; 12 nucleotides match TRBD2. The CDR3 is 17 amino acids. Looked up from germline, CDR1 is LGHNA and CDR2 is YSLEER. J was trimmed by 6 bases and V by 0 bases; bases with no gene match: 7. In DNA, the CDR3 is TGCGCCAGCAGCCAAGACCGACTAGCGGGAGTCCGGGATACGCAGTATTTT. Translated: CASSQDRLAGVRDTQYF.

This clone was seen a handful of times. The rearrangement uses TRBV9 and TRBJ2-5; 12 bases match TRBD2. The CDR3 contains 17 residues. From germline, CDR1 is SGDLS and CDR2 YYNGEE. V trimming: 4 bases; J trimming: 7 bases; junction bases outside the gene matches: 14. In nucleotides, the CDR3 is TGTGCCAGCAGCTCCCAACCTGGACTAGCGGGACGGGGGACCCAGTACTTC. Protein: CASSSQPGLAGRGTQYF.